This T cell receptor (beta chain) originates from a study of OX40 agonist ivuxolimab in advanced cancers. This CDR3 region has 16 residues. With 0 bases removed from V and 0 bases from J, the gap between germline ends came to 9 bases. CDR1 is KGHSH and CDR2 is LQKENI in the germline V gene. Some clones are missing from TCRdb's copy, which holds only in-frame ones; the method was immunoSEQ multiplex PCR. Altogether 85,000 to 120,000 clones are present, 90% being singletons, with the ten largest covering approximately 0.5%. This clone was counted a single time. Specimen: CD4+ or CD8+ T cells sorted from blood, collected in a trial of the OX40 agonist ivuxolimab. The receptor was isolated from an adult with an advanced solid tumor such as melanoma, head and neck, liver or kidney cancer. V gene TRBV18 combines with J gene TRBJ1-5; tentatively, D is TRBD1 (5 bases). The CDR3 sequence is CASSPPKGLSNQPQHF. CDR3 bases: TGTGCCAGCTCACCACCGAAGGGGCTTAGCAATCAGCCCCAGCATTTT.